This T cell receptor (beta chain) derives from a study of blood T cell repertoires in COVID-19. As for the study in general: Collection of acute and convalescent COVID-19 samples took place in the United States, Italy and Spain. The analysed material was cDNA or gDNA that came from T cells, B-cell-depleted T cells, or PBMCs.

V gave up 2 bases and J gave up 5 bases; unmatched junction bases: 7. Germline V CDR1 and CDR2: WNHNN, SYGVQD (reference sequence). This CDR3 has 17 residues. Per the study methods: Estimation of nucleated cell counts was performed using reference gene primer amplification. Using immunoSEQ multiplex PCR, the repertoire was profiled, and TCRdb retains in-frame clones only, with some absent. V and J calls and clone size are as listed in that table; D and trimming were resolved from the DNA. The data contain 200,000 or so clones, 75% to 90% of them singletons. The rearrangement links TRBV10-1 to TRBJ2-2; 11 bases align to TRBD2. The receptor comes from a man between 70 and 80 years old with active or convalescent COVID-19. The sequenced sample consisted of peripheral blood. CDR3 in amino acids: CASSERLAGGPTGELFF. The CDR3 DNA is TGCGCCAGCAGTGAGAGGCTAGCGGGAGGTCCAACCGGGGAGCTGTTTTTT.